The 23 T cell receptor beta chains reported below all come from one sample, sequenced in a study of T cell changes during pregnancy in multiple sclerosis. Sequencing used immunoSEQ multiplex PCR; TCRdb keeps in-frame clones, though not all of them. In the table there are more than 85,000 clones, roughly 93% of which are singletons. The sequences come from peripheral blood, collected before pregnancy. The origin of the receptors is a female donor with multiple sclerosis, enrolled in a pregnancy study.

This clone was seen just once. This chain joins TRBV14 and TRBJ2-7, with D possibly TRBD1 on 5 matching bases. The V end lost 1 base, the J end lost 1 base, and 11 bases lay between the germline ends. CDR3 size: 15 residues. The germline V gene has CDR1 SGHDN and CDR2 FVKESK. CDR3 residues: CASSQVGQGSYEQYF. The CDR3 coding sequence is TGTGCCAGCAGCCAAGTTGGTCAGGGTTCCTACGAGCAGTACTTC.

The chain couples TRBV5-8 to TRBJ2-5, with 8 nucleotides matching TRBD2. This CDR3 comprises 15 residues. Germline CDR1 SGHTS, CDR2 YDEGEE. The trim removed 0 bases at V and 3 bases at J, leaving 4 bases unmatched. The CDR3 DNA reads TGTGCCAGCAGCTTGGGAGCGGGAGCGGAAGAGACCCAGTACTTC. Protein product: CASSLGAGAEETQYF.

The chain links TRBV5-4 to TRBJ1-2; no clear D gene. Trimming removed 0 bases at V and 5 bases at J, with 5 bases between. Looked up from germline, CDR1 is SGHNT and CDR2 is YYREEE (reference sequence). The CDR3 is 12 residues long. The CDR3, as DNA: TGTGCCAGCAGCTTGGACAGTTATGGCTACACCTTC. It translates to CASSLDSYGYTF.

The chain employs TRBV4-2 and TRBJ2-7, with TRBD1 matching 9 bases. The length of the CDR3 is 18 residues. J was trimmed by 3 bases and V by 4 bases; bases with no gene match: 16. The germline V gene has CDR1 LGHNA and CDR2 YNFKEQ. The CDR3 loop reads CASSLEAGTGSGFYEQYF. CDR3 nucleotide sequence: TGTGCCAGCAGCCTCGAAGCCGGGACAGGGAGCGGGTTCTACGAGCAGTACTTC.

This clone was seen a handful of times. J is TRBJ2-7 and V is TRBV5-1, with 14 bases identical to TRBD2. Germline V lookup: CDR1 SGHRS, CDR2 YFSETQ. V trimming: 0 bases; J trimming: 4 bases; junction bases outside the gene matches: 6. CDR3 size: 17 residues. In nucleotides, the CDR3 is TGCGCCAGCAGCTTGGGACTAGCGGGAGGGCCCGTGTACGAGCAGTACTTC. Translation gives CASSLGLAGGPVYEQYF.

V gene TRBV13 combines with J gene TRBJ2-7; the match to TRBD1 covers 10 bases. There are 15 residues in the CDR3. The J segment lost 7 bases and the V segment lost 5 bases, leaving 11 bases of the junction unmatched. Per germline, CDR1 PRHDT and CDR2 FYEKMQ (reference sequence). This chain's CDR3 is CASSPGQGSPGEQYF. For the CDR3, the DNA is TGTGCCAGCAGCCCGGGACAGGGGTCCCCAGGGGAGCAGTACTTC.

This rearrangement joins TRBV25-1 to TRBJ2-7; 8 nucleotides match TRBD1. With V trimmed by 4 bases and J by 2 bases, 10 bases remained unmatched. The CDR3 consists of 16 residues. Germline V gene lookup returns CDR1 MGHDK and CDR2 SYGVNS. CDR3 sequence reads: CASSGRDRGRPYEQYF. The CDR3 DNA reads TGTGCCAGCAGTGGGCGAGACAGGGGCCGTCCCTACGAGCAGTACTTC.

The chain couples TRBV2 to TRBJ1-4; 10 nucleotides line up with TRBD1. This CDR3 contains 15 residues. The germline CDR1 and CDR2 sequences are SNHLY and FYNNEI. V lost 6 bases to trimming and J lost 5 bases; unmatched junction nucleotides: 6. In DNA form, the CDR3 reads TGTGCCAGCAGAAAGGAGGGACAGGGGAATGAAAAACTGTTTTTT. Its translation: CASRKEGQGNEKLFF.

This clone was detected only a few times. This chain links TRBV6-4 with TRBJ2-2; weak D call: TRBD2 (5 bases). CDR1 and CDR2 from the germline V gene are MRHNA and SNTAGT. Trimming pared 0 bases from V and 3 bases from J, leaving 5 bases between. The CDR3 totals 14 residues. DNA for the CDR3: TGTGCCAGCAGTGACTCACTAGACACCGGGGAGCTGTTTTTT. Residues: CASSDSLDTGELFF.

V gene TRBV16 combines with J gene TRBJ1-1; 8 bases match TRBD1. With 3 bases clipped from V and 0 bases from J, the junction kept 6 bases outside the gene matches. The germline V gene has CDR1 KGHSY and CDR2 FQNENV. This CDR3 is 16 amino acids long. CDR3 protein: CASSHLSTGVNTEAFF. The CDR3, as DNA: TGTGCCAGCAGCCATCTCTCGACAGGGGTGAACACTGAAGCTTTCTTT.

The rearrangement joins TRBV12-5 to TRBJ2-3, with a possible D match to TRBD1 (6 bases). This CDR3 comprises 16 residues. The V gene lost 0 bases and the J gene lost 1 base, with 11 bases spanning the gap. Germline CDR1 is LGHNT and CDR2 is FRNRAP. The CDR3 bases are TGTGCTAGTGGTTTGGTCTTGGCAGGGGGCACAGATACGCAGTATTTT. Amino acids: CASGLVLAGGTDTQYF.

In DNA form, the CDR3 reads TGTGCCTGGACCGTACGGACAGCGGAGAATGAAAAACTGTTTTTT. This sequence encodes CAWTVRTAENEKLFF. The V and J genes are TRBV30 and TRBJ1-4, with D possibly TRBD1 on 6 matching bases. The CDR3 is 15 residues long. Germline lookup yields CDR1 GTSNPN and CDR2 SVGIG (reference sequence). The V end was cut by 4 bases, the J end by 5 bases, with 17 bases between.

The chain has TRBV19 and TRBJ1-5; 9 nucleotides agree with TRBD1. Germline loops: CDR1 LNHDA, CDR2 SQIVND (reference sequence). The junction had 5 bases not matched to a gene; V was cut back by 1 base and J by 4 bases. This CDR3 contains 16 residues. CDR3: CASSIVAGTGNQPQHF. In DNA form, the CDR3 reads TGTGCCAGTAGTATAGTTGCCGGGACAGGGAATCAGCCCCAGCATTTT. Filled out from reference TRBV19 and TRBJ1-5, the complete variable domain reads DGGITQSPKYLFRKEGQNVTLSCEQNLNHDAMYWYRQDPGQGLRLIYYSQIVNDFQKGDIAEGYSVSREKKESFPLTVTSAQKNPTAFYLCASSIVAGTGNQPQHFGDGTRLSIL.

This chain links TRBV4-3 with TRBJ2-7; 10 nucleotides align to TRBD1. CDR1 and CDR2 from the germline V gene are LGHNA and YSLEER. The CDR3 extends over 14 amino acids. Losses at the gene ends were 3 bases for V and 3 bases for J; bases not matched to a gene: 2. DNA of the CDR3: TGCGCCAGCAGCCACCGGGACAGGGGCTACGAGCAGTACTTC. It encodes CASSHRDRGYEQYF.

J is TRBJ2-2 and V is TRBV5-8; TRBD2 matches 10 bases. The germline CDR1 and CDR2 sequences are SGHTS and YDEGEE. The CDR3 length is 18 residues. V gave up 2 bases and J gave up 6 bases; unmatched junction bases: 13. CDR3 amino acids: CASSFLGDTSGAPGELFF. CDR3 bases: TGTGCCAGCAGCTTTTTAGGGGACACTAGCGGGGCCCCCGGGGAGCTGTTTTTT.

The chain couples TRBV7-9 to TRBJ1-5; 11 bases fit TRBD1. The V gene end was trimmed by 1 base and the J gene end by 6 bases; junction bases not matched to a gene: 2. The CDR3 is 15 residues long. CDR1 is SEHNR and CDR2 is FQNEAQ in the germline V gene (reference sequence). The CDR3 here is CASSLGGTGGQPQHF. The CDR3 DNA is TGTGCCAGCAGCTTAGGGGGGACAGGGGGTCAGCCCCAGCATTTT.

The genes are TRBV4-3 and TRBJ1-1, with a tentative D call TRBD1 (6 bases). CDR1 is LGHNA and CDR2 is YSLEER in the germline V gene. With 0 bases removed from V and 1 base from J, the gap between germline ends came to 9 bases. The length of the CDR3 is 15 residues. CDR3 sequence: CASSQDLTGNTEAFF. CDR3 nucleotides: TGCGCCAGCAGCCAAGATCTGACAGGGAACACTGAAGCTTTCTTT.

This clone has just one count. The CDR3 DNA sequence: TGTGCCAGCAGGTTCCAAGGGGCTAGTGCCGGGGAGCTGTTTTTT. This gives the protein CASRFQGASAGELFF. This sequence joins TRBV27 and TRBJ2-2, with a weak D call TRBD1 (5 bases). Germline V CDR1 and CDR2: MNHEY, SMNVEV (reference sequence). This CDR3 comprises 15 residues. V dropped 6 bases and J dropped 6 bases, with 17 bases sitting between them.

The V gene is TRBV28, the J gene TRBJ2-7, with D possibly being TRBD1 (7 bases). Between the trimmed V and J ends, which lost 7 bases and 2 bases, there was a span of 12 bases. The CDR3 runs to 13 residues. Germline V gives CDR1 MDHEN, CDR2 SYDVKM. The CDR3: CASTGRGAYEQYF. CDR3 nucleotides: TGTGCCAGCACCGGCAGGGGGGCCTACGAGCAGTACTTC.

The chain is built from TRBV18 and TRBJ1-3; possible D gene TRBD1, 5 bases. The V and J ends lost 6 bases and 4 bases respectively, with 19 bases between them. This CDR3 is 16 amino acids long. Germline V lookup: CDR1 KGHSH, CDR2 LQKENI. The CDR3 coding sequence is TGTGCCAGCTCCCCTCCCCGAACGCAGGGCGGAAACACCATATATTTT. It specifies CASSPPRTQGGNTIYF.

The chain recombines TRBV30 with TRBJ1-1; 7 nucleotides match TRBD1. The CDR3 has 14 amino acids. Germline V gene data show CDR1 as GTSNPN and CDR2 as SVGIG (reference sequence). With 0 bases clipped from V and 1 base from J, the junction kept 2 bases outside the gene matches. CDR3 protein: CAWSVTGANTEAFF. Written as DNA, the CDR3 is TGTGCCTGGAGTGTCACAGGGGCGAACACTGAAGCTTTCTTT.

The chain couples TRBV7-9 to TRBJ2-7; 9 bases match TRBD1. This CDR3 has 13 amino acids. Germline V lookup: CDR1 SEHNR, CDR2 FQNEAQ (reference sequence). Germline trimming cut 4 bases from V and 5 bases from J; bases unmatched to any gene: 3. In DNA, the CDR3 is TGTGCCAGCAGCTCGTGGGACAGGGACGAGCAGTACTTC. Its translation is CASSSWDRDEQYF.

The CDR3 bases are TGTGCCAGCAGCTTGGGGGGACAGGGGTACACAGATACGCAGTATTTT. As protein: CASSLGGQGYTDTQYF. J is TRBJ2-3 and V is TRBV5-8; 10 bases fit TRBD1. Germline V gene sequence: CDR1 SGHTS, CDR2 YDEGEE. CDR3 size: 16 residues. Trimming at V came to 0 bases and at J to 2 bases, leaving 3 bases not matched to a gene.